This T cell receptor beta chain was sequenced in a study of control samples from healthy donors and cancer patients (dated by TCRdb to 2018 to 2020). Regarding this clone: Its antigen has not been determined. Qualities for individual bases were not recorded, and no much larger clone is one base off.

Library prep was done by the immunoSEQ multiplex PCR assay. What TCRdb holds here is the immuneACCESS table cut down to in-frame rearrangements. Part of the clones is not present; checked against another copy, under half of the missing clones reflect an unresolved V gene, and the others are unexplained. Within this sample are 400,000 to 500,000 clones, with approximately 90% of them counted one time only. 5% to 8% of the sample is held by the ten biggest clonotypes. Between the V and J ends, shortened by 3 bases and 10 bases respectively, the junction contains 11 bases. The CDR3, cysteine through phenylalanine, is 13 amino acids long. Only CDR3 DNA is held: 39 bases, read in frame from base 1. Based on the germline V gene, the CDR1 and CDR2 sequences are SGHRS and YFSETQ.

The specimen was PBMCs. The receptor's source is a man in his forties with head and neck cancer. Here the chain combines TRBV5-1 and TRBJ1-6; the D gene lacks a confident call. The DNA is TGCGCCAGCAGCTCCGAGCCACGGTCACCCCTCCACTTT. It translates as CASSSEPRSPLHF.